The sample holds many counts of the clone carrying this T cell receptor beta chain. This record belongs to a study of identical twins. CDR1 LGHNA and CDR2 YSLEER come from the germline V gene. Trimming shortened V by 0 bases and J by 2 bases, and 13 bases separated the two germline ends. The CDR3 loop spans 16 amino acids. TCRdb reanalysed the 5' RACE reads using MiXCR and keeps one entry per CDR3 protein. The table includes roughly 570,000 distinct CDR3 sequences, around a tenth detected once. Another study also made use of these data, one on yellow fever vaccine responses in identical twins.

This receptor was taken from a woman under 30 in good health. What was sequenced was PBMCs. This chain connects TRBV4-3 to TRBJ2-5; TRBD2 might be the D (6 bases). The CDR3 reads CASSQERASVQETQYF. The CDR3 DNA reads as TGCGCCAGCAGCCAAGAAAGGGCTAGCGTTCAAGAGACCCAGTACTTC.